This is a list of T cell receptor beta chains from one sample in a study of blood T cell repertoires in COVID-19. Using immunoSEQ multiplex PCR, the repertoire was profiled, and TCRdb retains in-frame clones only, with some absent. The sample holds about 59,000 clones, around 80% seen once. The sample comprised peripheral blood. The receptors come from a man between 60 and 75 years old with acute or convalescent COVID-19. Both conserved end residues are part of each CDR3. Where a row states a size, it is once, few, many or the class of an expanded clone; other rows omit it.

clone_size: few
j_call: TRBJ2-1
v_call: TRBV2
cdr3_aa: CASSEQTGNEQFF

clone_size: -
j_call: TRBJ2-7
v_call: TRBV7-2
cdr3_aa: CASSFGTSGSYEQYF

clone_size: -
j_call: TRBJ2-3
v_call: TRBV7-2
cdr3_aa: CASSLVGGRGTDTQYF

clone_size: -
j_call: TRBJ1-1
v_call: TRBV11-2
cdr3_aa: CASSLNVGGVFF

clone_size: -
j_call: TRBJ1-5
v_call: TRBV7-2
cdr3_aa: CASSPRGGGTSNQPQHF

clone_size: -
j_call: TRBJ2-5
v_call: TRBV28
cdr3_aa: CASSPWGGAVRQETQYF

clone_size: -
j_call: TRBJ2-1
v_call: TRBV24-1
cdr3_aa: CATSGQIYNEQFF

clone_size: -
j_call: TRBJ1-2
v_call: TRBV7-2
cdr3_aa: CASSLGPTGTPYTF

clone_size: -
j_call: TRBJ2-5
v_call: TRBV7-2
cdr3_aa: CASSWSRVPQETQYF

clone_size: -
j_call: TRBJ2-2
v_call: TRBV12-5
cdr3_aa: CASRGGSVNTGELFF

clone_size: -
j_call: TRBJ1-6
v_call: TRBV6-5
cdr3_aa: CASRLARLVLSPLHF

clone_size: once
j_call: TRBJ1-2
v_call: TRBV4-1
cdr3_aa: CASSQDRQNYGYTF

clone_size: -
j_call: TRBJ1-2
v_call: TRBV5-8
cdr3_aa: CANAQGNYGYTF

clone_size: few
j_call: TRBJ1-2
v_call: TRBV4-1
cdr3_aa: CASSQPDRDKTYGYTF

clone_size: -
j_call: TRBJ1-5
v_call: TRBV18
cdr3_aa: CASSLDRGGQPQHF